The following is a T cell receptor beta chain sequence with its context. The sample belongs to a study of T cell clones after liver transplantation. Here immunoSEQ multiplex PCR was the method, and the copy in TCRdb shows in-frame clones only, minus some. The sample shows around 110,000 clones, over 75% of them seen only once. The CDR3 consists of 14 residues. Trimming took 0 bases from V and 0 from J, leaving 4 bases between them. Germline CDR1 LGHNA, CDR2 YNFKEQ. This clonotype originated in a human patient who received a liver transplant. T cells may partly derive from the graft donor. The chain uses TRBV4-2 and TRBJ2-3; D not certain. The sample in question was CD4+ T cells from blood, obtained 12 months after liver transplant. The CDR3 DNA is TGTGCCAGCAGCCAAGAGGAGAGCACAGATACGCAGTATTTT. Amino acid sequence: CASSQEESTDTQYF.